The clone carrying this T cell receptor (beta chain) has a handful of counts. Its antigen remains unidentified. This sample was included in a study of CD8+ T cells in alopecia areata. Study-wide context: In an open-label trial, patients got 5 to 10 mg tofacitinib twice daily. The protocol delivered tofacitinib for 6 to 18 months, then withdrew it for 6 months. Overall study findings and caveats: Researchers reported that TCR sharing among patients proved less clear than in mice, possibly HLA-linked.

The germline CDR1 and CDR2 sequences are MGHDK and SYGVNS. CDR3 size: 13 residues. The germline V and J ends were trimmed by 1 base and 5 bases, with 8 bases remaining between them. Following extraction, RNA underwent reverse transcription to cDNA, which served as the sequencing template. The assay was immunoSEQ multiplex PCR, and TCRdb's table has in-frame clones only and misses some. This repertoire shows about 130,000 clones, 45% to 65% found once; its top ten account for roughly 4.8%. Sorting of PBMCs yielded the CD4+ and CD8+ T cells. The clonotype comes from a human donor with alopecia areata. This chain connects TRBV25-1 to TRBJ1-1; a possible D gene is TRBD1 (5 bases). Sequenced here: CD4+ T cells sorted from blood, sampled at week 0. The CDR3: CASSEFGATEAFF. The DNA for the CDR3 is TGTGCCAGCAGTGAATTCGGGGCAACTGAAGCTTTCTTT. The complete variable domain, with remaining parts taken from reference TRBV25-1 and TRBJ1-1, reads EADIYQTPRYLVIGTGKKITLECSQTMGHDKMYWYQQDPGMELHLIHYSYGVNSTEKGDLSSESTVSRIRTEHFPLTLESARPSHTSQYLCASSEFGATEAFFGQGTRLTVV.